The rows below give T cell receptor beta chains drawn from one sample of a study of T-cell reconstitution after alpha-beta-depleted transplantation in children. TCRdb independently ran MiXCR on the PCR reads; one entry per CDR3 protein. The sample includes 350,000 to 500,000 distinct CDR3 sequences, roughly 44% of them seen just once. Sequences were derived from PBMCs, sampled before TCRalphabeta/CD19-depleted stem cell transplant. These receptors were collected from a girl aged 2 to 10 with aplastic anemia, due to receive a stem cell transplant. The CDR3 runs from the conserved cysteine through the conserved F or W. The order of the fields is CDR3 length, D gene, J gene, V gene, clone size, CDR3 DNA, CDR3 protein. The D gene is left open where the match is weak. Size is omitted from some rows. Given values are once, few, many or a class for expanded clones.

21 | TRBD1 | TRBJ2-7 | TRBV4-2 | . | TGTGCCATCAGCCCCGTCCTCGGGGGACAGGGGTTGAACTATCAAGGTAACGGGCAGTACTTC | CAISPVLGGQGLNYQGNGQYF
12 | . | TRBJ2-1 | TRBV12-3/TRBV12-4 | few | TGTGCCAGCAACCCAGGACCAGGCGAGCAGTTCTTC | CASNPGPGEQFF
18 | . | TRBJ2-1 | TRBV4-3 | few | TGCGCCAGCAGCCAAGGGGGATCTAGCGCCCGCTCCTACAATGAGCAGTTCTTC | CASSQGGSSARSYNEQFF
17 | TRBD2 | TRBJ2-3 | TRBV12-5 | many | TGTGCTAGTGCCGATGGACTAGCGGGAGGCCGACGAGATACGCAGTATTTT | CASADGLAGGRRDTQYF
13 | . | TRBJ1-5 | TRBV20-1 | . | TGCAGTGCTAGTATGAGGGAGAATCAGCCCCAGCATTTT | CSASMRENQPQHF
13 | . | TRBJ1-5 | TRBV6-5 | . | TGTGCCAGCAGTTATGGGGGTTGGCAGCCCCAGCATTTT | CASSYGGWQPQHF
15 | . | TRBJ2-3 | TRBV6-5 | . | TGTGCCAGCAGTTACTCGAATCTTCCCACAGATACGCAGTATTTT | CASSYSNLPTDTQYF
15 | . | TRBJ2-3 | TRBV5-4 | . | TGTGCCAGCAGCTTGGGGGGGGCTGGGCGAGATACGCAGTATTTT | CASSLGGAGRDTQYF
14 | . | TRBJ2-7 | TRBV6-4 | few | TGTGCCAGCAATCGACAGTCCTGCTCCTACGAGCAGTACTTC | CASNRQSCSYEQYF
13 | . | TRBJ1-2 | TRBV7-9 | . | TGTGCCAGCAGCTTAGGGGGGCTGGATGGCTACACCTTC | CASSLGGLDGYTF
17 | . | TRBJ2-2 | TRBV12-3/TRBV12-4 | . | TGTGCCAGCAGTTTAAGCCGGAGACGTTCGAACACCGGGGAGCTGTTTTTT | CASSLSRRRSNTGELFF
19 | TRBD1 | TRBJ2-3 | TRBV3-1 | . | TGTGCCACCTGCCAAGCCAGGGACAGAGTTCGTAGTAGCACAGATACGCAGTATTTT | CATCQARDRVRSSTDTQYF